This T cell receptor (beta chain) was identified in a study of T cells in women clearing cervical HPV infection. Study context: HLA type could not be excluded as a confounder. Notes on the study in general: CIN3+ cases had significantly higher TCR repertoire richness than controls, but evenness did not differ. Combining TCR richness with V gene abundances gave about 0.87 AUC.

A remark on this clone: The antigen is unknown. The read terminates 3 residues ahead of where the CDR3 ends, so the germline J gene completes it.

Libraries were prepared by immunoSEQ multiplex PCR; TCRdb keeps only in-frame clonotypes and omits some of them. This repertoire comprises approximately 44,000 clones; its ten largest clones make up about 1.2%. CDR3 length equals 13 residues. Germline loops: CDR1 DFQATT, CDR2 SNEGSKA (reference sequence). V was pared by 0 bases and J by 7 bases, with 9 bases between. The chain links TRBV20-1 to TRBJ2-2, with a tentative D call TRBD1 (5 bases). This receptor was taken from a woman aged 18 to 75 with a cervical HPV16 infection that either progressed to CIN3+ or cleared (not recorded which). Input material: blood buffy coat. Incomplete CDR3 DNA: TGCAGTGCTAGAGATGGGGCGAACGGGGAG. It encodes CSARDGANGE. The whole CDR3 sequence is CSARDGANGELFF.